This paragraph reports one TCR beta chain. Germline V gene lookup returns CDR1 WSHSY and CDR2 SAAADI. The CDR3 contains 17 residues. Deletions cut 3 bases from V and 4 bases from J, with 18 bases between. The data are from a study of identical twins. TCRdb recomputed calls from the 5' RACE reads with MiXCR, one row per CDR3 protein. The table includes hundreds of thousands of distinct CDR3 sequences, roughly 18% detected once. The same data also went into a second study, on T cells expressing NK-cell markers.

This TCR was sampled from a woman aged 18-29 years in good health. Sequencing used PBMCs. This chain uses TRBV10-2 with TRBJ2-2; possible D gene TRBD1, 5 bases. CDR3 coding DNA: TGCGCCAGCAGTGAATATCCCAGGGCAGGCGTCACCGGGGAGCTGTTTTTT. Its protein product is CASSEYPRAGVTGELFF.